This T cell receptor beta chain was captured in a study of human T cells and chemical hapten exposure. Across the study: Largely, small differences in pooled library volume made per-sample TCR yields vary.

Individual cDNA molecules in this library carried unique molecular identifiers. Per the original data handling: Across samples, TCR counts had a median of around 100,000 and ranged from roughly 23,224 to 690,600. Each CDR3 protein gets one entry after TCRdb re-called the RACE reads with MiXCR. The V and J calls here are based on TCRdb, not the publication. The profile covers more than 75,000 distinct CDR3 sequences, with around 8.7% appearing a single time and under 2% taken by the ten largest. This clonotype was detected only a few times. Its antigen is unknown. The time point here: healthy volunteer bleed at 6 weeks. It was from unfractionated whole blood that total RNA was extracted. The study, taken as a whole, reports: After DPC sensitization, TCRs above 1 in 1000 frequency showed no change.

The sample consisted of whole blood. The receptor's source is a male donor in good health. Some clones in this sample may be carry-over from other donors' samples.

The CDR3 DNA follows: TGTGCCAGCAGTTTAGCGGGTCTTCCCACGGAAGCTTTCTTT. Translating it yields CASSLAGLPTEAFF. The chain employs TRBV27 and TRBJ1-1, with D uncertain. This CDR3 is 14 amino acids long. Trimming cost V 2 bases and J 8 bases, with 15 bases left between them. Per the germline V gene, CDR1 is MNHEY and CDR2 is SMNVEV (reference sequence).